This T cell receptor (beta chain) was recorded in a study of PD-1 and CTLA-4 blockade in melanoma. Sequencing used immunoSEQ multiplex PCR; TCRdb keeps in-frame clones, though not all of them. The table records more than 25,000 clones, roughly 89% of them present only once. V lost 3 bases to trimming and J lost 3 bases, with 10 bases between them. The CDR3 runs 13 residues. Germline V gene data show CDR1 as SGHRS and CDR2 as YFSETQ. Here the sequenced sample was CD8+ T cells from peripheral blood, taken before anti-PD-1 treatment. The chain couples TRBV5-1 to TRBJ2-7; D possibly corresponds to TRBD1 (6 bases). The sequence came from a human donor with melanoma. The CDR3 bases are TGCGCCAGCAGCTGGGAAGGGGGCTACGAGCAGTACTTC. Protein: CASSWEGGYEQYF. The variable domain in full, with the rest retrieved from reference TRBV5-1 and TRBJ2-7, is KAGVTQTPRYLIKTRGQQVTLSCSPISGHRSVSWYQQTPGQGLQFLFEYFSETQRNKGNFPGRFSGRQFSNSRSEMNVSTLELGDSALYLCASSWEGGYEQYFGPGTRLTVT.